A selection of T cell receptor beta chains follows, all from one sample in a study of cytomegalovirus exposure and HLA in healthy donors. The repertoire was sequenced with immunoSEQ multiplex PCR; TCRdb's copy has only in-frame clones and lacks some. The sample gives over 150,000 clones, roughly 80% of which show up once; roughly 1.6% is in the top ten. The source material was PBMCs. These receptors all come from a woman aged 18-29 years in good health and CMV-seronegative. Each CDR3 is given with its conserved first and last residue. Each record gives: J gene, D gene, clone size, V gene, CDR3 DNA, CDR3 protein. D genes are given only for firm matches. Rows may omit the clone size; those that give it use once, few, many or a size class.

TRBJ1-2	TRBD1	-	TRBV7-2	TGTGCCAGCAGCTTAAGACAGGGAGGTTACACCTTC	CASSLRQGGYTF
TRBJ2-7	TRBD2	-	TRBV9	TGTGCCAGCAGCGTAGGGACTAGCGGGGCCTACGAGCAGTACTTC	CASSVGTSGAYEQYF
TRBJ1-3	TRBD1	-	TRBV9	TGTGCCAGCAGTCAACAGGGGGGAAACACCATATATTTT	CASSQQGGNTIYF
TRBJ1-2	-	few	TRBV21-1	TGTGCCAGCAGCACCGACGTAGGGGGTGGTTATGGCTACACCTTC	CASSTDVGGGYGYTF
TRBJ1-2	-	-	TRBV15	TGTGCCACCAGCAGAGATCGACAGTTCCTCTATGGCTACACCTTC	CATSRDRQFLYGYTF
TRBJ1-4	-	-	TRBV6-6	TGTGCCAGCAGTTACAATAGGGGGGGGGAAAAACTGTTTTTT	CASSYNRGGEKLFF
TRBJ2-1	TRBD2	-	TRBV7-3	TGTGCCAGCAGCTTAATAGGGACTAGCGGGGTCAACTACAATGAGCAGTTCTTC	CASSLIGTSGVNYNEQFF
TRBJ2-7	TRBD1	-	TRBV6-6	TGTGCCGTACAGGGGTTGACCTACGAGCAGTACTTC	CAVQGLTYEQYF
TRBJ2-1	-	-	TRBV18	TGTGCCAGCTCACCAGTGAGGGAACGGACCCTTGAGCAGTTCTTC	CASSPVRERTLEQFF
TRBJ1-1	-	-	TRBV25-1	TGTGCCAGCCAAGACCGGACAGTAATGAACACTGAAGCTTTCTTT	CASQDRTVMNTEAFF
TRBJ2-1	-	-	TRBV19	TGTGCCAGTAGTGACAACTACAATGAGCAGTTCTTC	CASSDNYNEQFF
TRBJ1-5	-	once	TRBV6-1	TGTGCCAGCCACCTTCCTGAGGAGCCCCAGCATTTT	CASHLPEEPQHF
TRBJ2-5	-	few	TRBV6-1	TGTGCCAGCAGGCCAACAGTCCAAGAGACCCAGTACTTC	CASRPTVQETQYF
TRBJ2-1	TRBD2	-	TRBV7-9	TGTGCGGGAGGCCGCGGGGGCTACAATGAGCAGTTCTTC	CAGGRGGYNEQFF
TRBJ2-3	-	-	TRBV5-1	TGCGCCAGCAGCCCGGACTCACGACGCACAGATACGCAGTATTTT	CASSPDSRRTDTQYF
TRBJ2-4	TRBD2	few	TRBV6-1	TGTGCCACAACGGGACTAGGGAACTTC	CATTGLGNF
TRBJ2-1	-	-	TRBV11-3	TGTGCCAGCAGCTTAGACAGCTACAATGAGCAGTTCTTC	CASSLDSYNEQFF
TRBJ1-1	-	-	TRBV27	TGTGCCAGCAGCCCGGGAAATAGGAACACTGAAGCTTTCTTT	CASSPGNRNTEAFF
TRBJ2-7	TRBD1	once	TRBV18	TGTGCCAGCTCCTCCGGGACAGGGCTTTCCTACGAGCAGTACTTC	CASSSGTGLSYEQYF
TRBJ1-1	TRBD1	-	TRBV27	TGTGCCAGCAACCCGACAGGGAGTAACACTGAAGCTTTCTTT	CASNPTGSNTEAFF
TRBJ2-7	-	-	TRBV19	TGTGCCAGTAGTACCGGGGACTCCTACGAGCAGTACTTC	CASSTGDSYEQYF
TRBJ1-1	-	-	TRBV11-2	TGTGCCAGCAGCTTGTCCACAGGCTTGAACACTGAAGCTTTCTTT	CASSLSTGLNTEAFF
TRBJ1-1	TRBD1	-	TRBV20-1	TGCACTACAGGGGACACTGAAGCTTTCTTT	CTTGDTEAFF
TRBJ2-3	-	-	TRBV7-9	TGTTCCAGCAACATCGTCACAGATACGCAGTATTTT	CSSNIVTDTQYF
TRBJ1-4	-	-	TRBV28	TGTGCCAGCAGAACTGCTAATGAAAAACTGTTTTTT	CASRTANEKLFF
TRBJ2-7	TRBD1	-	TRBV6-6	TGTGCCAGCAGTAAAGGACAGGGGTTGGCGGAGCAGTACTTC	CASSKGQGLAEQYF
TRBJ2-1	-	-	TRBV29-1	TGCAGCGTTGAAGATACTCCCCTTAATACGCTCTTC	CSVEDTPLNTLF
TRBJ2-5	TRBD2	-	TRBV27	TGTGCCAGCAGGGACCTAGGCTACGGGGGGGGCCTACAAGAGACCCAGTACTTC	CASRDLGYGGGLQETQYF
TRBJ2-5	TRBD1	-	TRBV5-1	TGCGCCAGCAGCGGCGGGACAGGGGTAGAGACCCAGTACTTC	CASSGGTGVETQYF
TRBJ1-1	TRBD1	-	TRBV7-3	TGTGCCAGCAGCTTAGGACAGGGGAACACTGAAGCTTTCTTT	CASSLGQGNTEAFF
TRBJ2-1	TRBD1	-	TRBV19	TGTGCCAGTAGTATAGCCGCGGACAGGGACGATGAGCAGTTCTTC	CASSIAADRDDEQFF
TRBJ2-7	-	-	TRBV19	TGTGCCAGTAGTACCGGGACTGAGACCTACGAGCAGTACTTC	CASSTGTETYEQYF
TRBJ1-1	-	-	TRBV6-6	TGTGCCAGCAGTCCTAACACTGAAGCTTTCTTT	CASSPNTEAFF
TRBJ2-2	-	-	TRBV6-5	TGTGCCAGCAGTCCCCAGGGTTCCGGGGAGCTGTTTTTT	CASSPQGSGELFF
TRBJ1-1	-	-	TRBV14	TGTGCCAGCAGCTATACACGGAGCACTGAAGCTTTCTTT	CASSYTRSTEAFF
TRBJ2-1	-	-	TRBV7-9	TGTGCCAGCAGCCTATACTTGGGCCCAGGGGATGAGCAGTTCTTC	CASSLYLGPGDEQFF
TRBJ2-1	TRBD1	-	TRBV11-3	TGTGCCAGCAGCAGCCGGGACAGGGGCTACAATGAGCAGTTCTTC	CASSSRDRGYNEQFF
TRBJ2-2	-	-	TRBV1	TGCACCAGCAGCCAAGATGAGCGGGAGGGCCTTGGCACCGGGGAGCTGTTTTTT	CTSSQDEREGLGTGELFF
TRBJ2-2	TRBD2	-	TRBV5-4	TGTGCCAGCAGCCTACGAAGCGGGGGGGCTGGCGGGGAGCTGTTTTTT	CASSLRSGGAGGELFF